Each of the 5 T cell receptor beta chains below was sequenced from the same sample in a study of T-cell memory formation after mild COVID-19. One entry per CDR3 protein results from TCRdb running MiXCR on the 5' RACE reads. This table has roughly 200,000 distinct CDR3 sequences, roughly 17% appearing once. Sequencing was performed on PBMCs or a T cell subset sorted from them (not recorded which). These receptors all stem from an adult woman who had mild COVID-19 (a few samples of this study predate the infection). Cell type and time point are not known.

This clonotype has more than one count but fewer than ten. V gene TRBV24-1 combines with J gene TRBJ1-1, with 7 bases that match TRBD1. Germline V gene lookup returns CDR1 KGHDR and CDR2 SFDVKD. V lost 4 bases to trimming and J lost 1 base; unmatched junction nucleotides: 5. The CDR3 is 15 residues long. CDR3 residues: CATSDSGQSNTEAFF. The CDR3 nucleotides are TGTGCCACCAGTGACTCGGGACAGTCGAACACTGAAGCTTTCTTT.

This clonotype was seen a handful of times. The chain joins TRBV24-1 to TRBJ2-4; 8 nucleotides line up with TRBD2. The V segment lost 9 bases and the J segment 5 bases; nucleotides outside the gene matches: 5. CDR3 length equals 13 residues. Germline V gives CDR1 KGHDR, CDR2 SFDVKD. The CDR3 DNA follows: TGTGCCACCTCCAGCGGGGGAGAAAACATTCAGTACTTC. The encoded protein is CATSSGGENIQYF.

The chain employs TRBV7-8 and TRBJ2-7; 8 nucleotides agree with TRBD1. The CDR3 is 15 residues long. Germline loops: CDR1 SGHVS, CDR2 FQNEAQ. The V segment lost 1 base and the J segment 4 bases; nucleotides outside the gene matches: 6. The CDR3, as DNA: TGTGCCAGCAGCTTAGTGTGGCAGGGGGCTTACGAGCAGTACTTC. Its translation: CASSLVWQGAYEQYF.

This clonotype came up many times. The chain combines TRBV11-3 with TRBJ1-2; D is undetermined. The CDR3 loop spans 13 amino acids. The germline V gene encodes CDR1 SGHNT and CDR2 YENEEA. Trimming cost V 4 bases and J 4 bases, with 10 bases left between them. The CDR3 loop reads CASSYKALYGYTF. CDR3 in DNA: TGTGCCAGCAGCTACAAGGCCCTCTATGGCTACACCTTC.

The chain carries TRBV9 and TRBJ2-3, with a tentative D call TRBD1 (6 bases). V dropped 4 bases and J dropped 0 bases, with 18 bases sitting between them. This CDR3 comprises 17 residues. Looked up from germline, CDR1 is SGDLS and CDR2 is YYNGEE. The CDR3 is CASSRGQKTRSTDTQYF. Here the CDR3 DNA reads TGTGCCAGCAGCCGCGGACAGAAAACCCGTAGCACAGATACGCAGTATTTT.